Listed here is a single T cell receptor (beta chain). In the original analysis: For nucleated cells, counts were estimated from reference gene primer amplification. Assay: immunoSEQ multiplex PCR; the TCRdb copy retains only in-frame clones and omits some. V, J and clone size reflect that table, while D and trimming were determined from the DNA. The data contain 200,000 to 250,000 clones, 92% of them singletons. The data are from a study of blood T cell repertoires in COVID-19. Germline CDR1 and CDR2: MGHRA and YSYEKL. V dropped 1 base and J dropped 3 bases, with 10 bases sitting between them. The CDR3 length is 14 residues. Patients of the Seattle cohort, enrolled during active infection, were followed longitudinally.

The V and J genes are TRBV4-1 and TRBJ2-7; D gene ambiguous. The TCR was taken from a man aged 55 to 70 with COVID-19, enrolled during active disease. The sequenced material came from peripheral blood. The CDR3, as DNA: TGCGCCAGCAGCCAAGGAGACACCAACTACGAGCAGTACTTC. This translates into CASSQGDTNYEQYF.